The clone carrying this TCR beta chain occurred a few times. The CDR3 runs to 18 residues. The V and J ends lost 10 bases and 5 bases respectively, with 30 bases between them. CDR1 and CDR2 from the germline V gene are KGHDR and SFDVKD. Described time point: newly diagnosed GD, antithyroid drugs for less than 3 months. After RNA was extracted from PBMCs, the TCR library was made from it. The sample originates from a study of regulatory T cells in long-lasting Graves disease. With iRepertoire HTBI primers and Arm-PCR of CDR3 regions, TCR beta libraries were built. TCRdb re-called the multiplex PCR reads with MiXCR, one entry per CDR3 protein. This table has approximately 400,000 distinct CDR3 sequences, more than 13% appearing once. The same sample was also studied in work on T cells in Graves' hyperthyroidism and ophthalmopathy.

Sample: peripheral blood mononuclear cells (PBMCs), taken at new diagnosis, from a patient treated with antithyroid drugs. The TCR comes from a woman younger than 45 with Graves disease. The chain couples TRBV24-1 to TRBJ2-3; D assignment may be TRBD1 or TRBD2 (5 bases each). CDR3 nucleotide sequence: TGTGCCACGTACAAAGGGGCTAGAGGGGATTCCGCGGGAGATACGCAGTATTTT. Amino acid sequence: CATYKGARGDSAGDTQYF.